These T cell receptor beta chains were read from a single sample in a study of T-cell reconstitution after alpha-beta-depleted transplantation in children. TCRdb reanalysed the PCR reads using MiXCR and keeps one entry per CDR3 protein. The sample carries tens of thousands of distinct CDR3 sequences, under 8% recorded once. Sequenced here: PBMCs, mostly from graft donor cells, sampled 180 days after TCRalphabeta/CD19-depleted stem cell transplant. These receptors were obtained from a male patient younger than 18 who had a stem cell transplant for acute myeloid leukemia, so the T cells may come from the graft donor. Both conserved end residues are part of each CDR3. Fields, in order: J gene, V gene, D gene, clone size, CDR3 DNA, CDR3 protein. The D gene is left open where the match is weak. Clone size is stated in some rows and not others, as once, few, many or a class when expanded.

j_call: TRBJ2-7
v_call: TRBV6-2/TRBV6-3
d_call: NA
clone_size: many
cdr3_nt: TGTGCCAGCAGTTACGTGGATCCGACTTGGGACGAGCAGTACTTC
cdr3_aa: CASSYVDPTWDEQYF

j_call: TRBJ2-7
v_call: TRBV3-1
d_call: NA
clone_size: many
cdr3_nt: TGTGCCAGCAGCCAAGCGGGGCAGGGAGTCTACGAGCAGTACTTC
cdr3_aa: CASSQAGQGVYEQYF

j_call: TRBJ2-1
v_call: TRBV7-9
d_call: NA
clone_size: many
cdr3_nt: TGTGCCTCCGCCCAGGGGCGAACCTACAATGAGCAGTTCTTC
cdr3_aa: CASAQGRTYNEQFF

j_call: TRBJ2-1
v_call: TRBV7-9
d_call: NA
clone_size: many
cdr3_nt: TGTGCCAGCAGCTCCCCTGTCTACAATGAGCAGTTCTTC
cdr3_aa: CASSSPVYNEQFF

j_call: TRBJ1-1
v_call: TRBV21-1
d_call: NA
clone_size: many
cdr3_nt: TGTGCCAGCACCCATTATCTGGGCACGAACACTGAAGCTTTCTTT
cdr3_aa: CASTHYLGTNTEAFF

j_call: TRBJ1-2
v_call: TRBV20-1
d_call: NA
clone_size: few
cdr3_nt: TGCAGTGCTAGTGGGCCAAACTATGGCTACACCTTC
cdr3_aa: CSASGPNYGYTF

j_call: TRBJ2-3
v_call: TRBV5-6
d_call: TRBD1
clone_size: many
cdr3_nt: TGTGCCAGCAGTGGGACAGGGGGCTCAGATACGCAGTATTTT
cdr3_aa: CASSGTGGSDTQYF

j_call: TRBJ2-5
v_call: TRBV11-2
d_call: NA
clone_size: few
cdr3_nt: TGTGCCAGCAACCCAGGGGAAGAGACCCAGTACTTC
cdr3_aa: CASNPGEETQYF

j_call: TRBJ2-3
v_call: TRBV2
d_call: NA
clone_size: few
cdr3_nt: TGTGCCTCGGCCAGTATGGGAGTCAGCACAGATACGCAGTATTTT
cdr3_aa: CASASMGVSTDTQYF

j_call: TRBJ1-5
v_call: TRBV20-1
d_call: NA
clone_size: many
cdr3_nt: TGCAGTGCGAGGGGAGGGTATGGGGACAATCAGCCCCAGCATTTT
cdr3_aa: CSARGGYGDNQPQHF

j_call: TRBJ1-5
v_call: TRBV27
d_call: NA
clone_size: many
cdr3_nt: TGTGCCAGCAGGATAGGGAGCAATCAGCCCCAGCATTTT
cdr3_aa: CASRIGSNQPQHF

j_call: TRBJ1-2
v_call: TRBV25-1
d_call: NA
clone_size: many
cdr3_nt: TGTGCCAGCAGTGAATTGATAGGGGGAAATTATGGCTACACCTTC
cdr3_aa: CASSELIGGNYGYTF

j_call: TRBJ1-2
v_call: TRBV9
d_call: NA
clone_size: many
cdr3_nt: TGTGCCAGCAGCGTTCCCCACAACAACTATGGCTACACCTTC
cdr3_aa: CASSVPHNNYGYTF

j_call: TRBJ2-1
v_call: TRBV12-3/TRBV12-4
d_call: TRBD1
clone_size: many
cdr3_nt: TGTGCCAGCAAGAAGGTACGGGGCAGGGGGCCCAATGAGCAGTTCTTC
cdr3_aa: CASKKVRGRGPNEQFF

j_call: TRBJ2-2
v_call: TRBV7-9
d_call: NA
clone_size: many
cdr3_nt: TGTGCCAGCAGCTTAGGGAGCGGAATCAACACCGGGGAGCTGTTTTTT
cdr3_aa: CASSLGSGINTGELFF

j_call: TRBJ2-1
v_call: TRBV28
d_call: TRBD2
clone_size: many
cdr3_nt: TGTGCCAGCAGGAATAGGCTAGCGGGAGTCTCCTCCTACAATGAGCAGTTCTTC
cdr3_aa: CASRNRLAGVSSYNEQFF

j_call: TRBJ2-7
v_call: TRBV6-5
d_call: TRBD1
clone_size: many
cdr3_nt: TGTGCCAGCAGTTCCCAGGGACAGTCCTACGAGCAGTACTTC
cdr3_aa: CASSSQGQSYEQYF

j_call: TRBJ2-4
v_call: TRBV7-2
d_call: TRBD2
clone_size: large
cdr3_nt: TGTGCCAGCAGCCTTAGCGGGAGCGTAGCCAAAAACATTCAGTACTTC
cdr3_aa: CASSLSGSVAKNIQYF

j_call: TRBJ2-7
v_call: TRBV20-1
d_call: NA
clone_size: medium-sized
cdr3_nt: TGCAGTGCTAGAGATAAGGGCAGCGAGCAGTACTTC
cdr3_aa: CSARDKGSEQYF

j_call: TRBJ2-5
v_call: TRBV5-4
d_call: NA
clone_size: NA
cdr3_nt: TGTGCCAGCAGCACAGCAGAGATCTCCAGGGAGACCCAGTACTTC
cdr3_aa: CASSTAEISRETQYF

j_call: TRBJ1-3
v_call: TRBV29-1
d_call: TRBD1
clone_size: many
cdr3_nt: TGCAGCTTCCGGACAGGGGGCCTTGGAAACACCATATATTTT
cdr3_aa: CSFRTGGLGNTIYF

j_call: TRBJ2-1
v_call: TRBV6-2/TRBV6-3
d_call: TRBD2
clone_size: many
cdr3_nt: TGTGCCAGCAAGGCTAGCGGGACTTACAATGAGCAGTTCTTC
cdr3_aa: CASKASGTYNEQFF

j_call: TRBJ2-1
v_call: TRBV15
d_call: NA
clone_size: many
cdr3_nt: TGTGCCACCAGCAGAGATCACACAGGATACAATGAGCAGTTCTTC
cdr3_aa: CATSRDHTGYNEQFF

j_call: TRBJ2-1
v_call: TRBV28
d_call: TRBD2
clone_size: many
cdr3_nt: TGTGCCAGTAGGACTAGCGGGAGGGGAACCTACAATGAGCAGTTCTTC
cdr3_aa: CASRTSGRGTYNEQFF

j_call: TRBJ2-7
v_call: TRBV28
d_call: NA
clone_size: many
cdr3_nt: TGTGCCAGCAGTTCGTTTGACGGGGGATACGAGCAGTACTTC
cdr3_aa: CASSSFDGGYEQYF

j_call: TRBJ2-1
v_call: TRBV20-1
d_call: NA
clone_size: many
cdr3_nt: TGCAGTGCTAGAGGTCCCGGGGGTCCCTCCTACAATGAGCAGTTCTTC
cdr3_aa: CSARGPGGPSYNEQFF

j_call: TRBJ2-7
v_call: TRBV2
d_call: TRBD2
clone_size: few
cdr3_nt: TGTGCCAGCAGTGAAGTTCTAGCGGGGCTCTACGAGCAGTACTTC
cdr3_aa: CASSEVLAGLYEQYF

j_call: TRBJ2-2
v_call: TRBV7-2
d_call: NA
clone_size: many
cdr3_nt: TGTGCCAGCAGCCGACAACTTAACACCGGGGAGCTGTTTTTT
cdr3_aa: CASSRQLNTGELFF

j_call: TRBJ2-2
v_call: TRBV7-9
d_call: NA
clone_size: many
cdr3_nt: TGTGCCAGCACCCCCCTCCGGGGCGCTGCGAACACCGGGGAGCTGTTTTTT
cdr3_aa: CASTPLRGAANTGELFF

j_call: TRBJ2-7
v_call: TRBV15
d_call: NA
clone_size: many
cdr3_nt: TGTGCCACCAGCAGGGGGAGTTTCTACGAGCAGTACTTC
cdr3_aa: CATSRGSFYEQYF

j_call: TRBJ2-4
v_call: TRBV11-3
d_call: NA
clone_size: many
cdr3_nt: TGTGCCAGCAGCGCAGGAGGGACCCTGGGGAACATTCAGTACTTC
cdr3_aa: CASSAGGTLGNIQYF